This TCR beta chain is drawn from a study of blood T cell repertoires in COVID-19. At the level of the study: Researchers got acute and convalescent COVID-19 samples from the United States, Italy and Spain. T cells, B-cell-depleted T cells, or PBMCs supplied cDNA or gDNA.

Original processing methods: Researchers report that nucleated cell counts were estimated from reference gene primer amplification. Clones were read by immunoSEQ multiplex PCR, and TCRdb kept only the in-frame ones, dropping some. D and trimming come from the DNA, and the V and J calls and clone size come from that table. The sample has around 700,000 clones, 75% to 90% seen once. CDR1 is SGDLS and CDR2 is YYNGEE in the germline V gene. Trimming cost V 0 bases and J 7 bases, with 17 bases left between them. The CDR3 extends over 15 amino acids. Sample: peripheral blood. The receptor comes from a woman aged 18 to 35 with acute or convalescent COVID-19. The chain recombines TRBV9 with TRBJ2-7, with D perhaps matching TRBD2 (5 bases). The CDR3 sequence: CASSVVPTYGGEQYF. CDR3 DNA: TGTGCCAGCAGCGTAGTACCCACCTATGGAGGTGAGCAGTACTTC.